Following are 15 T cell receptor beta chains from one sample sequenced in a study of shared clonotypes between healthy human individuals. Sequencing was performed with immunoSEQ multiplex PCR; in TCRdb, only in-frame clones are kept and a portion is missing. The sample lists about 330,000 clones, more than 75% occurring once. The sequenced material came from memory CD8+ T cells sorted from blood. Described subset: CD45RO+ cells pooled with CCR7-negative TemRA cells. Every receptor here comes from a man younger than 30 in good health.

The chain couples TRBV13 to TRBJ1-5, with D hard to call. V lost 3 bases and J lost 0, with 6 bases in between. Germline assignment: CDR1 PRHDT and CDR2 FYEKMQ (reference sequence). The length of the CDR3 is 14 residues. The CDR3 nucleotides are TGTGCCAGCAGCTTGAAGAATAGCAATCAGCCCCAGCATTTT. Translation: CASSLKNSNQPQHF.

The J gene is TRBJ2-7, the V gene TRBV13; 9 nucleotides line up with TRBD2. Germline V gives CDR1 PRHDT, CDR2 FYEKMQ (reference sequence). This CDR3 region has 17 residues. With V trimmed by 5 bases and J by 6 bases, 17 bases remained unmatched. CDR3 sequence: CASSNAALAGLPSEQYF. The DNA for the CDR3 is TGTGCCAGCAGCAACGCCGCGCTAGCGGGGTTGCCTTCCGAGCAGTACTTC.

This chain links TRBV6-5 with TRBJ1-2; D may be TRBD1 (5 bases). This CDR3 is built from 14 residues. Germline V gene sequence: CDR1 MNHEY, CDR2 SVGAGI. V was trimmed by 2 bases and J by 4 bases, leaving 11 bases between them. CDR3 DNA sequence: TGTGCCAGCAGTTACGGTTGGGGCTCCTATGGCTACACCTTC. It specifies CASSYGWGSYGYTF.

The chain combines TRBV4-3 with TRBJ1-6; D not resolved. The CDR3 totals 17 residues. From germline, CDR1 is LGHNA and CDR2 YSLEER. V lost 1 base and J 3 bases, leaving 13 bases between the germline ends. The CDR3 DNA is TGCGCCAGCAGCCAAGTCAATGGAATCCTCTATAATTCACCCCTCCACTTT. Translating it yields CASSQVNGILYNSPLHF.

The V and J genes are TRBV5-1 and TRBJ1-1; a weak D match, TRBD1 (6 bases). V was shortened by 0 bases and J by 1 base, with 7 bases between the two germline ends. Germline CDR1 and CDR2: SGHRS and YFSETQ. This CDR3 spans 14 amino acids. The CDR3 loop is CASSLVQGNTEAFF. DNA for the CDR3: TGCGCCAGCAGCTTGGTACAGGGGAACACTGAAGCTTTCTTT.

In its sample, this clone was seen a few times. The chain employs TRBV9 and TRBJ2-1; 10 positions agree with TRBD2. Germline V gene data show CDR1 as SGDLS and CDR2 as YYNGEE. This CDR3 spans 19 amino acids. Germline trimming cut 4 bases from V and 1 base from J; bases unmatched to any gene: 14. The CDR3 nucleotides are TGTGCCAGCAGCCCGGATAGGGCTAGCGGGAGTAGATCCTACAATGAGCAGTTCTTC. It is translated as CASSPDRASGSRSYNEQFF.

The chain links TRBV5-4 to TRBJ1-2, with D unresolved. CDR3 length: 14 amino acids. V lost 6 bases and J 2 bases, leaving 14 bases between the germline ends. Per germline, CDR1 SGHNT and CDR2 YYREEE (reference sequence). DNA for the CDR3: TGTGCCAGCAACTCGGGTGGAAGAAACTATGGCTACACCTTC. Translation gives CASNSGGRNYGYTF.

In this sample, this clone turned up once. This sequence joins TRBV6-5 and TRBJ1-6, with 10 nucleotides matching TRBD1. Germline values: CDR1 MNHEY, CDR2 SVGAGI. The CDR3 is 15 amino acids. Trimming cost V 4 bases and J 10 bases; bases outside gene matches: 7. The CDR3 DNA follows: TGTGCCAGCAGTTCGCCGGGGACAGGGGCCTCACCCCTCCACTTT. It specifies CASSSPGTGASPLHF.

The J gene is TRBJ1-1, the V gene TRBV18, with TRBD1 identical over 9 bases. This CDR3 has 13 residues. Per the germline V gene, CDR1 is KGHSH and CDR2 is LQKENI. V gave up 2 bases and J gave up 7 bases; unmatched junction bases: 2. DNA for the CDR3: TGTGCCAGCTCACCAACAGGGGGCATTGAAGCTTTCTTT. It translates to CASSPTGGIEAFF.

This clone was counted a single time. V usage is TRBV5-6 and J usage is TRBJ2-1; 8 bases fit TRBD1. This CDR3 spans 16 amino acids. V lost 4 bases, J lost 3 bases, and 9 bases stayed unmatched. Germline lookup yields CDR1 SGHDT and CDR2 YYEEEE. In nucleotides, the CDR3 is TGTGCCAGCAGCCAACCGACAGGGGAAATCTACAATGAGCAGTTCTTC. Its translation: CASSQPTGEIYNEQFF.

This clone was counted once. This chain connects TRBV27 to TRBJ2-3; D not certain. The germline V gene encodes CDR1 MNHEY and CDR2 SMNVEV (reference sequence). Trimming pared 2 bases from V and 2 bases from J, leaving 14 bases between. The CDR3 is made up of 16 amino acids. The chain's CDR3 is CASSLIGPLDTDTQYF. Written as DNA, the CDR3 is TGTGCCAGCAGTTTAATCGGCCCACTGGACACAGATACGCAGTATTTT.

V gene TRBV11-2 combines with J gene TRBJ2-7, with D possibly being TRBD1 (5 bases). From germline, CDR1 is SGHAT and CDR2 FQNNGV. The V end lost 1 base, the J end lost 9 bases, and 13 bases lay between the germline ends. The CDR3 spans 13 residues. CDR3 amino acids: CASSLAPGMLQYF. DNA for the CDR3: TGTGCCAGCAGCTTAGCCCCAGGGATGCTGCAGTACTTC.

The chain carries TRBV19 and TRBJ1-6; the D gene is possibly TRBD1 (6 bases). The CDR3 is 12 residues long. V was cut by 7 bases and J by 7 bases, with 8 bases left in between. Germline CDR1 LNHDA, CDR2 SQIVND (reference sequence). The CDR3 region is CASKQGNSPLHF. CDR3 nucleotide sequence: TGTGCCAGTAAGCAGGGGAATTCACCCCTCCACTTT.

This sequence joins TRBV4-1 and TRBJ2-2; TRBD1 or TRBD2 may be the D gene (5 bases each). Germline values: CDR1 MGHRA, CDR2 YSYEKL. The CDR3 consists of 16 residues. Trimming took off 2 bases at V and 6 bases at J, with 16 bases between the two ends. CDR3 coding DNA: TGCGCCAGCAGCCAATCTGGGGGAAGAGGGTCCGGGGAGCTGTTTTTT. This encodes CASSQSGGRGSGELFF.

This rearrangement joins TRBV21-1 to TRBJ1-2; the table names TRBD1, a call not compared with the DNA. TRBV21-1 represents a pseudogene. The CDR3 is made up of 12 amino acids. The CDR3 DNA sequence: TGTGCCAGCAGCAAACTCCAGTATGGCTACACCTTC. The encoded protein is CASSKLQYGYTF.